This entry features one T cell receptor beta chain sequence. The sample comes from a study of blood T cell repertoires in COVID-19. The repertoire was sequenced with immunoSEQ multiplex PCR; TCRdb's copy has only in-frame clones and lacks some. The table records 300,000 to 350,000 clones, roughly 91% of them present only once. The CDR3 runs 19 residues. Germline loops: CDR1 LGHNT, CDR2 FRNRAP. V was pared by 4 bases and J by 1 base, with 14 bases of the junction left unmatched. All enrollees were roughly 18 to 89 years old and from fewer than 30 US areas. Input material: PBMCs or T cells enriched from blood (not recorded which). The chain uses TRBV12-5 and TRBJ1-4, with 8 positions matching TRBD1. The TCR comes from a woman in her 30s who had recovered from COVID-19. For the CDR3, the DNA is TGTGCTAGTGGTTCCGTACAACTGGACAGGGTGGGAACTAATGAAAAACTGTTTTTT. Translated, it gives CASGSVQLDRVGTNEKLFF.